Below, 20 T cell receptor beta chains from the same sample are listed, as sequenced in a study of cytotoxic CD8 clonotypes in ibrutinib-treated CLL. TCRdb's copy holds only in-frame clones and misses some; the assay was immunoSEQ multiplex PCR. Found here are some 35,000 clones, approximately 69% of them singletons; the top ten hold approximately 30%. Material: PBMCs, obtained before ibrutinib treatment. These receptors came from a human donor with chronic lymphocytic leukemia.

V gene TRBV16 combines with J gene TRBJ1-6, with TRBD1 as a possible D gene (5 bases). V was shortened by 3 bases and J by 1 base, with 13 bases between the two germline ends. In germline, CDR1 is KGHSY, CDR2 FQNENV. The CDR3 has 17 residues. The CDR3 DNA is TGTGCCAGCAGCCATGGGGGACTAGGTTCCTATAATTCACCCCTCCACTTT. This codes for CASSHGGLGSYNSPLHF.

The chain employs TRBV28 and TRBJ1-2, with D maybe TRBD1 (5 bases). Trimming pared 5 bases from V and 3 bases from J, leaving 16 bases between. The germline V gene has CDR1 MDHEN and CDR2 SYDVKM. The CDR3 is made up of 15 amino acids. The chain's CDR3 is CASSTHGGGDYGYTF. The CDR3 DNA sequence: TGTGCCAGCAGTACCCACGGGGGAGGGGACTATGGCTACACCTTC.

The rearrangement joins TRBV10-3 to TRBJ1-1, with D perhaps matching TRBD1 (5 bases). The germline gives CDR1 ENHRY, CDR2 SYGVKD. Trimming cost V 10 bases and J 0 bases, with 12 bases left between them. There are 13 residues in the CDR3. CDR3: CATRQRMNTEAFF. Here the CDR3 DNA reads TGTGCCACCCGACAGCGCATGAACACTGAAGCTTTCTTT.

This rearrangement joins TRBV13 to TRBJ2-2, with 7 bases lining up with TRBD2. Germline values: CDR1 PRHDT, CDR2 FYEKMQ (reference sequence). The trim removed 3 bases at V and 6 bases at J, leaving 7 bases unmatched. This CDR3 spans 15 amino acids. CDR3 coding DNA: TGTGCCAGCAGCTTTCCTGGACTAGGGTCCGGGGAGCTGTTTTTT. Translation: CASSFPGLGSGELFF.

The chain recombines TRBV14 with TRBJ1-1; D remains ambiguous. V dropped 4 bases and J dropped 6 bases, with 12 bases sitting between them. This CDR3 contains 13 residues. The germline V gene has CDR1 SGHDN and CDR2 FVKESK. CDR3 coding DNA: TGTGCCAGCAGCCGGTCTGGTAGATCTGAAGCTTTCTTT. Translation: CASSRSGRSEAFF.

The genes are TRBV6-5 and TRBJ2-1, with D possibly matching TRBD2 (6 bases). Trimming pared 1 base from V and 8 bases from J, leaving 12 bases between. CDR1 and CDR2 (germline): MNHEY, SVGAGI. The CDR3 has 14 amino acids. CDR3 sequence (DNA): TGTGCCAGCAGTTACTTGGGACTGGACTATGAGCAGTTCTTC. This encodes CASSYLGLDYEQFF.

This clone has only a few counts. The chain carries TRBV6-1 and TRBJ2-7; weak D call: TRBD1 (7 bases). V lost 11 bases and J lost 4, with 21 bases in between. CDR3 length: 14 amino acids. Germline-derived CDR1 and CDR2 are MNHNS and SASEGT. The CDR3 here is CAARAQGTRYEQYF. In DNA, the CDR3 is TGTGCCGCACGAGCACAGGGGACTCGGTACGAGCAGTACTTC.

The chain has TRBV4-3 and TRBJ2-1, with TRBD1 matching over 7 bases. The CDR3 runs to 16 residues. V shed 3 bases, J shed 7 bases, and the junction held 12 bases outside the gene matches. In germline, CDR1 is LGHNA, CDR2 YSLEER. CDR3 nucleotide sequence: TGCGCCAGCAGCCATCGCGGACAGGCAGATTGGAATGAGCAGTTCTTC. This encodes CASSHRGQADWNEQFF.

The V gene is TRBV7-9, the J gene TRBJ1-1; maybe TRBD1 (5 bases). V was cut by 6 bases and J by 2 bases, with 10 bases left in between. This CDR3 comprises 13 residues. In germline, CDR1 is SEHNR, CDR2 FQNEAQ (reference sequence). CDR3 sequence reads: CASRTEGNTEAFF. As DNA, the CDR3 is TGTGCCAGCAGGACAGAGGGTAACACTGAAGCTTTCTTT.

This clone was seen a few times. The chain links TRBV11-2 to TRBJ2-7; D assignment may be TRBD1 or TRBD2 (7 bases each). CDR3 length: 15 residues. The germline V and J ends were trimmed by 5 bases and 7 bases, with 21 bases remaining between them. Looked up from germline, CDR1 is SGHAT and CDR2 is FQNNGV. In DNA form, the CDR3 reads TGTGCCAGCAGCCCCCAGGGGGGGACTCCTCGGGAGCAGTACTTC. It is translated as CASSPQGGTPREQYF.

The V call is TRBV5-4, the J call TRBJ2-7; D possibly corresponds to TRBD2 (6 bases). V was trimmed by 4 bases and J by 5 bases, leaving 22 bases between them. CDR3 length: 16 amino acids. CDR1 is SGHNT, CDR2 YYREEE, per germline (reference sequence). This CDR3 reads CASSRGINLAKHEQYF. CDR3 DNA sequence: TGTGCCAGCAGCCGAGGGATCAACCTAGCGAAACACGAGCAGTACTTC.

The V gene is TRBV30, the J gene TRBJ2-7; D call uncertain. Per the germline V gene, CDR1 is GTSNPN and CDR2 is SVGIG (reference sequence). The CDR3 length is 11 residues. V lost 2 bases to trimming and J lost 9 bases, with 11 bases between them. The CDR3 DNA reads as TGTGCCTGGAGTTCTGTTTTTGGGCAGTACTTC. It codes for CAWSSVFGQYF. Full variable domain (outside the CDR3, taken from reference TRBV30 and TRBJ2-7): SQTIHQWPATLVQPVGSPLSLECTVEGTSNPNLYWYRQAAGRGLQLLFYSVGIGQISSEVPQNLSASRPQDRQFILSSKKLLLSDSGFYLCAWSSVFGQYFGPGTRLTVT.

The chain carries TRBV11-2 and TRBJ2-3; 12 bases match TRBD2. CDR3 size: 17 residues. Germline CDR1 SGHAT, CDR2 FQNNGV. With 3 bases clipped from V and 4 bases from J, the junction kept 8 bases outside the gene matches. The CDR3 region has the DNA TGTGCCAGCAGCTTCCGACTAGCGGGGGAACGGCCAGATACGCAGTATTTT. As protein: CASSFRLAGERPDTQYF.

This clone is classed as medium-sized. The genes are TRBV5-5 and TRBJ1-5; D is uncertain. Trimming removed 3 bases at V and 6 bases at J, with 10 bases between. Germline-derived CDR1 and CDR2 are SGHKS and YYEKEE (reference sequence). CDR3 length: 13 residues. This CDR3 reads CASSWSVGQPQHF. DNA of the CDR3: TGTGCCAGCAGCTGGAGTGTAGGTCAGCCCCAGCATTTT. The full variable domain, completed using reference TRBV5-5 and TRBJ1-5, is DAGVTQSPTHLIKTRGQQVTLRCSPISGHKSVSWYQQVLGQGPQFIFQYYEKEERGRGNFPDRFSARQFPNYSSELNVNALLLGDSALYLCASSWSVGQPQHFGDGTRLSIL.

This rearrangement joins TRBV30 to TRBJ2-7; D gene uncertain. There are 12 residues in the CDR3. Trimming stripped 3 bases from V and 2 bases from J, with 8 bases between. The germline V gene encodes CDR1 GTSNPN and CDR2 SVGIG (reference sequence). The CDR3 is CAWSPGPYEQYF. The CDR3 DNA is TGTGCCTGGAGCCCCGGACCCTACGAGCAGTACTTC.

The V gene is TRBV18, the J gene TRBJ2-5; possibly TRBD1 for D (6 bases). This CDR3 region has 13 residues. Germline CDR1 is KGHSH and CDR2 is LQKENI. V gave up 3 bases and J gave up 3 bases, with 8 bases separating them. This CDR3 is CASSPGTKETQYF. In nucleotides, the CDR3 is TGTGCCAGCTCACCGGGGACAAAAGAGACCCAGTACTTC.

The chain couples TRBV7-3 to TRBJ2-1; 10 bases are a match to TRBD2. The CDR3 has 18 amino acids. V lost 0 bases to trimming and J lost 6 bases; unmatched junction nucleotides: 11. The germline V gene has CDR1 SGHTA and CDR2 FQGTGA. The CDR3 DNA follows: TGTGCCAGCAGCTTAACGTTTCCCCTAGCGGGAGTCAGCAATGAGCAGTTCTTC. Amino acids: CASSLTFPLAGVSNEQFF.

V usage is TRBV30 and J usage is TRBJ1-5, with D hard to call. Between the trimmed V and J ends, which lost 3 bases and 4 bases, there was a span of 16 bases. Germline loops: CDR1 GTSNPN, CDR2 SVGIG (reference sequence). This CDR3 has 15 amino acids. CDR3 loop: CAWRPFGEGNQPQHF. CDR3 nucleotides: TGTGCCTGGAGACCATTTGGAGAAGGGAATCAGCCCCAGCATTTT.

CDR3 loop: CASSPRGTQSEAFF. CDR3 in DNA: TGTGCCAGCTCACCCCGAGGGACCCAGTCTGAAGCTTTCTTT. This chain links TRBV18 with TRBJ1-1, with D perhaps matching TRBD1 (5 bases). The CDR3 is 14 amino acids. Germline V CDR1 and CDR2: KGHSH, LQKENI. V dropped 3 bases and J dropped 6 bases, with 14 bases sitting between them.

This clone was observed a single time. The chain joins TRBV25-1 to TRBJ2-1; D possibly matches TRBD1 or TRBD2 (6 bases each). CDR1 MGHDK and CDR2 SYGVNS come from the germline V gene. The CDR3 totals 13 residues. The V end lost 1 base, the J end lost 10 bases, and 11 bases lay between the germline ends. The CDR3 region has the DNA TGTGCCAGCAGTGAATCGGGGGCCAGGGAGCAGTTCTTC. This codes for CASSESGAREQFF. The full variable domain, with the rest looked up from reference TRBV25-1 and TRBJ2-1, is EADIYQTPRYLVIGTGKKITLECSQTMGHDKMYWYQQDPGMELHLIHYSYGVNSTEKGDLSSESTVSRIRTEHFPLTLESARPSHTSQYLCASSESGAREQFFGPGTRLTVL.